This paragraph reports one T cell receptor beta chain. This entry comes from a study of control samples from healthy donors and cancer patients. The data were produced by immunoSEQ multiplex PCR, yet TCRdb's version contains in-frame clones alone and is incomplete. The sample has some 100,000 clones, around 88% seen once; the top ten hold roughly 13%. Germline CDR1 MNHEY, CDR2 SMNVEV (reference sequence). Losses at the gene ends were 4 bases for V and 1 base for J; bases not matched to a gene: 5. This CDR3 has 16 amino acids. Sequencing was carried out using blood. This sequence originates from a man aged 25-40 years in good health. The chain has TRBV27 and TRBJ2-3, with 10 bases identical to TRBD2. The CDR3 DNA reads TGTGCCAGCAGTTCCGTAGCGGGAGGTGGCACAGATACGCAGTATTTT. Its translation is CASSSVAGGGTDTQYF.